The present T cell receptor (beta chain) was sequenced within a study of CD4+ T cells in melanoma. The study's findings and limits: Neoantigen-specific CD4+ T cells in melanoma reportedly had diverse differentiation states. CD8+ T cell, macrophage and B cell function reportedly correlated with neoantigen-specific CD4+ T cells.

Libraries were prepared by immunoSEQ multiplex PCR; TCRdb keeps only in-frame clonotypes and omits some of them. The table has 9,500 to 11,000 clones, around 62% seen once. CDR1 and CDR2 (germline): SGHDN, FVKESK. V lost 0 bases, J lost 8 bases, and 13 bases lay in between. The CDR3 covers 14 residues. In this sample, this clone turned up a few times. Its antigen is still unknown. The specimen sequenced was cells from a culture (not recorded whether cultured in vitro). The chain couples TRBV14 to TRBJ1-1; D remains unclear. This sequence was found in a human donor with melanoma. CDR3 region: CASSQDYRLHEAFF. The CDR3 DNA is TGTGCCAGCAGCCAAGATTATCGTTTACACGAAGCTTTCTTT.